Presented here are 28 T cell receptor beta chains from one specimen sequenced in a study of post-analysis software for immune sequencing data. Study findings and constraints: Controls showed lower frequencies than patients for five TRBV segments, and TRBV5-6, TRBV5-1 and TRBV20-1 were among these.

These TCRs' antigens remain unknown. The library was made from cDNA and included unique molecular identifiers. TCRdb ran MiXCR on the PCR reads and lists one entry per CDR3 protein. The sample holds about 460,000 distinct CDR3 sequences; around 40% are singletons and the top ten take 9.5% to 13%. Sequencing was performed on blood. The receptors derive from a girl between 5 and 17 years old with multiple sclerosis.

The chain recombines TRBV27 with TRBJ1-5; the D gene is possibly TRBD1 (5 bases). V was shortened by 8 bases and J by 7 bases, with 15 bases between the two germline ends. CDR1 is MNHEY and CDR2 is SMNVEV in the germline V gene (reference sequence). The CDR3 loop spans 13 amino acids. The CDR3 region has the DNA TGTGCCAGCGGGGAGGGGTTTAGGCAGCCCCAGCATTTT. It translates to CASGEGFRQPQHF.

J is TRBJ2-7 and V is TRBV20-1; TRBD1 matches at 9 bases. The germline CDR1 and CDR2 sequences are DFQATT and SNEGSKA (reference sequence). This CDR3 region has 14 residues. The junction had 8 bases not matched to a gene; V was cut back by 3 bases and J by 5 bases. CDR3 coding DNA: TGCAGTGCTAGGGTCCGGGACAGGGCCGACGAGCAGTACTTC. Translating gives CSARVRDRADEQYF.

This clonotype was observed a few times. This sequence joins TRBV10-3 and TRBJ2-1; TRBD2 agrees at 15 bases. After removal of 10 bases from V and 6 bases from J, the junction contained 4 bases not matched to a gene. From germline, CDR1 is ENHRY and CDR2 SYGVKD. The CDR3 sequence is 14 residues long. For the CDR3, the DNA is TGTGCCACGGGGACTAGCGGGAGGATCAATGAGCAGTTCTTC. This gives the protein CATGTSGRINEQFF.

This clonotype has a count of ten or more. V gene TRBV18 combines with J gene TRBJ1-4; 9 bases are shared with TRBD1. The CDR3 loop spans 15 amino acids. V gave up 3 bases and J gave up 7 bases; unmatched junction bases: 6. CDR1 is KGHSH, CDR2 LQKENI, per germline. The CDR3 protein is CASSPVNRGLEKLFF. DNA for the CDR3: TGTGCCAGCTCACCCGTGAACAGGGGGCTTGAAAAACTGTTTTTT.

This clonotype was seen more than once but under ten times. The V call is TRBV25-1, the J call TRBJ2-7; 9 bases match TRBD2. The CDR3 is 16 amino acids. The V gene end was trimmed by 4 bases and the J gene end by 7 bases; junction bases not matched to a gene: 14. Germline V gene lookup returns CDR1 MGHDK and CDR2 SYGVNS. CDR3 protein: CASSVGPGLASGEQYF. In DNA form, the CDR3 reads TGTGCCAGCAGTGTGGGGCCGGGACTAGCCTCCGGGGAGCAGTACTTC.

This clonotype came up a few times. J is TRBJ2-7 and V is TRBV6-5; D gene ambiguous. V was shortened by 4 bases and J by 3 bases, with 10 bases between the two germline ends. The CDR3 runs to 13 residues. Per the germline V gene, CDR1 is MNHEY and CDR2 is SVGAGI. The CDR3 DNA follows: TGTGCCAGCAGTTCCGGGCCCTTCTACGAGCAGTACTTC. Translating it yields CASSSGPFYEQYF.

For the CDR3, the DNA is TGTGCCAGCAGTGAGTGGGTGGCCCAGGGCAATGAGCAGTTCTTC. This gives the protein CASSEWVAQGNEQFF. The chain links TRBV6-1 to TRBJ2-1, with a tentative D call TRBD1 (5 bases). V was pared by 3 bases and J by 6 bases, with 15 bases between. The germline V gene has CDR1 MNHNS and CDR2 SASEGT. The CDR3 loop spans 15 amino acids.

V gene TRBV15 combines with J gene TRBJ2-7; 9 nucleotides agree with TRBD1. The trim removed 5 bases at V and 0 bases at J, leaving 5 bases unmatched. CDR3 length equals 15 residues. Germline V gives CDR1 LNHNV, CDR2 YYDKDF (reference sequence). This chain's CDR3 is CATSPSDRGSYEQYF. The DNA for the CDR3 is TGTGCCACCAGCCCCTCGGACAGGGGCTCCTACGAGCAGTACTTC.

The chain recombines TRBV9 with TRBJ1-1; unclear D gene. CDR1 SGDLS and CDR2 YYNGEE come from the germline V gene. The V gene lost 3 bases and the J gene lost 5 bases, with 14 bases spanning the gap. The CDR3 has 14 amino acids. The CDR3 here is CASSGPGGVTEAFF. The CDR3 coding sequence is TGTGCCAGCAGCGGTCCCGGTGGGGTAACTGAAGCTTTCTTT.

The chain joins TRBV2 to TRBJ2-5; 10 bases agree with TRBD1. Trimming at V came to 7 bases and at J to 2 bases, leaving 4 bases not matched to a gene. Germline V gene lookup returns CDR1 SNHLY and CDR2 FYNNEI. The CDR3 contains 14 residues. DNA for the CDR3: TGTGCCAGCACGGGACAGGGGACTCAAGAGACCCAGTACTTC. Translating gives CASTGQGTQETQYF.

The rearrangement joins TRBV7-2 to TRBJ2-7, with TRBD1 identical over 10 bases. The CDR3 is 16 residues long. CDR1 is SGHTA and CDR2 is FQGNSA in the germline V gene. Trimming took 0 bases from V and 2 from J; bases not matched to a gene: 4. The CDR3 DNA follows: TGTGCCAGCAGCTTAGCGACAGGGGGCCCGACCTACGAGCAGTACTTC. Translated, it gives CASSLATGGPTYEQYF.

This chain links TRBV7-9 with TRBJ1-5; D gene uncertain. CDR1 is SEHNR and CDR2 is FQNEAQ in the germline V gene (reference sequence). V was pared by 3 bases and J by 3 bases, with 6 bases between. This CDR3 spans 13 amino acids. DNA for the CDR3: TGTGCCAGCAGCTTTGATTTCAATCAGCCCCAGCATTTT. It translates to CASSFDFNQPQHF. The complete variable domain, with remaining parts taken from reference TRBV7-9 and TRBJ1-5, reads DTGVSQNPRHKITKRGQNVTFRCDPISEHNRLYWYRQTLGQGPEFLTYFQNEAQLEKSRLLSDRFSAERPKGSFSTLEIQRTEQGDSAMYLCASSFDFNQPQHFGDGTRLSIL.

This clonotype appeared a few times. CDR3: CASSQEGGPAADTQYF. DNA for the CDR3: TGCGCCAGCAGCCAAGAGGGAGGACCTGCAGCAGATACGCAGTATTTT. The V gene is TRBV4-1, the J gene TRBJ2-3, with D possibly TRBD2 on 6 matching bases. The CDR3 consists of 16 residues. Germline V lookup: CDR1 MGHRA, CDR2 YSYEKL. Between the trimmed V and J ends, which lost 0 bases and 4 bases, there was a span of 14 bases.

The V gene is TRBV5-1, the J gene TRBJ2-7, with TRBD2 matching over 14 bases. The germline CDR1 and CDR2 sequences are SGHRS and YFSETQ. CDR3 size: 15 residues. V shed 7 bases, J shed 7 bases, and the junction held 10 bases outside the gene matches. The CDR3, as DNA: TGCGCCAGCGGACCCGGGACTAGCGGGAGAAGGGAGCAGTACTTC. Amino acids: CASGPGTSGRREQYF.

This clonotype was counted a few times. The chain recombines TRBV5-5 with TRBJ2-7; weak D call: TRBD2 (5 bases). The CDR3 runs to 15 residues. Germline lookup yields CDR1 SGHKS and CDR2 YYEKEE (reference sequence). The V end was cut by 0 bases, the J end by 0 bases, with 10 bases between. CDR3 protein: CASSLAPTSSYEQYF. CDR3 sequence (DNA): TGTGCCAGCAGCTTGGCCCCTACTAGCTCCTACGAGCAGTACTTC.

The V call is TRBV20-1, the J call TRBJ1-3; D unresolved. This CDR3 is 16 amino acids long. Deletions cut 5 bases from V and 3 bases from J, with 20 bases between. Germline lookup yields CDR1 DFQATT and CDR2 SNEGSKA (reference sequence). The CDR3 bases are TGCAGTGCTCCCGGGCCCAAGGCGGGGTATGGAAACACCATATATTTT. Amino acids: CSAPGPKAGYGNTIYF.

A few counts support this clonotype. The CDR3 region has the DNA TGTGCCAGCAGCTTACGGTCAACTAATGAAAAACTGTTTTTT. It specifies CASSLRSTNEKLFF. This rearrangement joins TRBV7-9 to TRBJ1-4; D unclear. Germline V gene sequence: CDR1 SEHNR, CDR2 FQNEAQ (reference sequence). Trimming pared 2 bases from V and 0 bases from J, leaving 4 bases between. CDR3 size: 14 residues.

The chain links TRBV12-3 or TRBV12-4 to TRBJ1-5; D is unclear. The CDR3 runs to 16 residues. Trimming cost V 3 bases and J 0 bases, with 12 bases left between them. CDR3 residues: CASSFSGSLSNQPQHF. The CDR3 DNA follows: TGTGCCAGCAGTTTCTCGGGGTCCCTTAGCAATCAGCCCCAGCATTTT.

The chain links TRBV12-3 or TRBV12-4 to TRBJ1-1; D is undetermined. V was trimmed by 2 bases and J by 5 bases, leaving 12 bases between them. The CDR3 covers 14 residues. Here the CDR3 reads CASSLKSARTEAFF. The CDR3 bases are TGTGCCAGCAGTTTAAAGTCAGCGAGAACTGAAGCTTTCTTT.

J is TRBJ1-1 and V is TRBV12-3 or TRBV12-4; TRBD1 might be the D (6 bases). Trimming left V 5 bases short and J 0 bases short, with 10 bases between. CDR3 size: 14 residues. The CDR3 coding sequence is TGTGCCAGCAGTAACAGGGACATGAACACTGAAGCTTTCTTT. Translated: CASSNRDMNTEAFF.

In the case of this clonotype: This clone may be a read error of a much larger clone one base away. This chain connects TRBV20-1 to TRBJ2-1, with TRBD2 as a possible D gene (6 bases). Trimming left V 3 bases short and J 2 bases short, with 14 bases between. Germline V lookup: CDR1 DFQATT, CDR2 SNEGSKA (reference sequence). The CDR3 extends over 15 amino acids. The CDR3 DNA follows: TGCAGTGCTAGCATGGAGGGAAGGCCCTACAATGAGCAGTTCTTC. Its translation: CSASMEGRPYNEQFF.

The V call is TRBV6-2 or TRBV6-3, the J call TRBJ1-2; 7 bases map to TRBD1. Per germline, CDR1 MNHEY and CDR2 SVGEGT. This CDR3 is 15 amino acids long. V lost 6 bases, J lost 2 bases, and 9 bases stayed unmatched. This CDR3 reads CASRATQGRNYGYTF. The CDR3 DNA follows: TGTGCCAGCAGGGCCACACAGGGGCGGAACTATGGCTACACCTTC.

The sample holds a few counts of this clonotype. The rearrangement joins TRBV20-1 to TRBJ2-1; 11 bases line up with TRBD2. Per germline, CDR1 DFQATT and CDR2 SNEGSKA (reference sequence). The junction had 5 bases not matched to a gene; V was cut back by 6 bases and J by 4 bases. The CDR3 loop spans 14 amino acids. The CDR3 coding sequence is TGCAGTGCACCCCGACTAGCGGGGTACAATGAGCAGTTCTTC. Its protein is CSAPRLAGYNEQFF.

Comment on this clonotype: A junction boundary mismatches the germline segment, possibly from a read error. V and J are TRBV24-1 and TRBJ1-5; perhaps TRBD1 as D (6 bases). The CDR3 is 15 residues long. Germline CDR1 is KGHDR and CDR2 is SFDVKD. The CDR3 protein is CVTSDSGTQNQPQHF. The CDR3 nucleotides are TGTGTCACCAGTGATTCCGGGACACAGAATCAGCCCCAGCATTTT.

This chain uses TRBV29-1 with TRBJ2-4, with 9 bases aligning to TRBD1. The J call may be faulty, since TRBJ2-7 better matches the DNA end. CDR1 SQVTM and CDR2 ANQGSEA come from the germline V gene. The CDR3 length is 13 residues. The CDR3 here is CSGETTGGYEQYF. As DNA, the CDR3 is TGCAGCGGTGAGACGACAGGGGGCTACGAGCAGTACTTC.

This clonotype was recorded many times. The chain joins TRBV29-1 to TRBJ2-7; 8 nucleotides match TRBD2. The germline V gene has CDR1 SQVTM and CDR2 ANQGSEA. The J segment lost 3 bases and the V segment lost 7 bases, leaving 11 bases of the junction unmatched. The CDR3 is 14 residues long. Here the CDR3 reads CSGSTSGYYYEQYF. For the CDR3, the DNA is TGCAGCGGTTCAACTAGCGGTTATTACTACGAGCAGTACTTC.

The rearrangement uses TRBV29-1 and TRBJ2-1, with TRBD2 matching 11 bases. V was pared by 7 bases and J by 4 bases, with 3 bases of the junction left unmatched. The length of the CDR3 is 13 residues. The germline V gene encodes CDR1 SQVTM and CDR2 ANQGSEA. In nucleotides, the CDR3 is TGCAGCGATTTAGCGGGAGGGTACAATGAGCAGTTCTTC. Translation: CSDLAGGYNEQFF.

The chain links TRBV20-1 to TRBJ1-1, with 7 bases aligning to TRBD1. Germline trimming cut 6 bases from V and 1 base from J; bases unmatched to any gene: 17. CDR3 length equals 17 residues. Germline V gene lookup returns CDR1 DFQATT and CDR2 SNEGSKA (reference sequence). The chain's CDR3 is CSARQGTRVSGNTEAFF. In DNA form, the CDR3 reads TGCAGTGCCCGACAGGGCACCAGGGTGTCGGGGAACACTGAAGCTTTCTTT.